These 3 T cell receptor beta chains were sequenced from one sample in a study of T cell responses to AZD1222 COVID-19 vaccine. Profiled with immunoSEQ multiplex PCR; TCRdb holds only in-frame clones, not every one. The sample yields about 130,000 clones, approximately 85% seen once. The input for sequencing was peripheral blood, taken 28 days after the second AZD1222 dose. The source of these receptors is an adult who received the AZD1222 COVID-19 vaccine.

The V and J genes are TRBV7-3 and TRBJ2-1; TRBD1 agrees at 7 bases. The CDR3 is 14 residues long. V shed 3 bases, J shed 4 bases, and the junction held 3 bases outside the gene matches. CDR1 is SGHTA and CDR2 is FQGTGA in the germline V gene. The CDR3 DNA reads TGTGCCAGCAGCTTTGGGGACAGTTACAATGAGCAGTTCTTC. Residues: CASSFGDSYNEQFF.

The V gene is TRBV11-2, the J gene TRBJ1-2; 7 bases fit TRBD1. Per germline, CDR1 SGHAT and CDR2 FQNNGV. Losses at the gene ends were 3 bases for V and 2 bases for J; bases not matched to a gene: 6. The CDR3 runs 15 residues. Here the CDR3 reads CASSFSGTANYGYTF. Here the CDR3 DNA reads TGTGCCAGCAGCTTCTCCGGGACAGCGAACTATGGCTACACCTTC.

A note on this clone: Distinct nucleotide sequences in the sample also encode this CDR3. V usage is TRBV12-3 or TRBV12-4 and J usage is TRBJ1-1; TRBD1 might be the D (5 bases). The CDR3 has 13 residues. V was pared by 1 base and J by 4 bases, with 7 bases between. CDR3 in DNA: TGTGCCAGCAGTTTAGGGGGGTCCACTGAAGCTTTCTTT. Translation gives CASSLGGSTEAFF.